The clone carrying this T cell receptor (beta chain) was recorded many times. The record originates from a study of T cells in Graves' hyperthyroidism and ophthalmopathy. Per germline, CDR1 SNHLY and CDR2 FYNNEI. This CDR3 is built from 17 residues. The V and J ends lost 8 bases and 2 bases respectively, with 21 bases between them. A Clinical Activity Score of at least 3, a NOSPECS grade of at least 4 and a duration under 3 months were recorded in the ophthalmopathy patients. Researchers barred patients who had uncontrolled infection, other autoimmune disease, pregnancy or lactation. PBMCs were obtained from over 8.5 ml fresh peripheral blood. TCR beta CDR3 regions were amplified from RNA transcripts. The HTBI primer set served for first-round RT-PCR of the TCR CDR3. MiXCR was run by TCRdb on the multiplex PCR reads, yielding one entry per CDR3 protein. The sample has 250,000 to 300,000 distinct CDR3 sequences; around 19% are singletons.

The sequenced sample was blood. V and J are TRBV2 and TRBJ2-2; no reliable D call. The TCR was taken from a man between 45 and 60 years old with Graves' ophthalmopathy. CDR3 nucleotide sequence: TGTGCCAGCGATACACTTTCAGAACGATTAAACACCGGGGAGCTGTTTTTT. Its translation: CASDTLSERLNTGELFF.